This entry describes one T cell receptor (beta chain). In germline, CDR1 is LGHNT, CDR2 FRNRAP. The CDR3 loop spans 14 amino acids. V lost 4 bases and J lost 8, with 15 bases in between. In the source study's methods: How many nucleated cells were present was estimated from reference gene primer amplification. The data were produced by immunoSEQ multiplex PCR, yet TCRdb's version contains in-frame clones alone and is incomplete. V and J calls and clone size are as listed in that table; D and trimming were resolved from the DNA. The sample records some 320,000 clones, around 90% being singletons. This entry belongs to a study of blood T cell repertoires in COVID-19. Study-level background: Samples came from the United States, Italy and Spain, spanning acute and convalescent COVID-19. In each case, the material was cDNA or gDNA derived from T cells, B-cell-depleted T cells, or PBMCs.

This TCR came from a man aged 60 to 69 who had recovered from COVID-19. This chain connects TRBV12-5 to TRBJ2-1; no firm D call. The sample consisted of PBMCs or T cells enriched from blood (not recorded which). CDR3 DNA: TGTGCTAGTGGTTATCGGCTAATGGGCGATGAGCAGTTCTTC. Its translation is CASGYRLMGDEQFF. The variable domain in full, with the rest retrieved from reference TRBV12-5 and TRBJ2-1, is DARVTQTPRHKVTEMGQEVTMRCQPILGHNTVFWYRQTMMQGLELLAYFRNRAPLDDSGMPKDRFSAEMPDATLATLKIQPSEPRDSAVYFCASGYRLMGDEQFFGPGTRLTVL.